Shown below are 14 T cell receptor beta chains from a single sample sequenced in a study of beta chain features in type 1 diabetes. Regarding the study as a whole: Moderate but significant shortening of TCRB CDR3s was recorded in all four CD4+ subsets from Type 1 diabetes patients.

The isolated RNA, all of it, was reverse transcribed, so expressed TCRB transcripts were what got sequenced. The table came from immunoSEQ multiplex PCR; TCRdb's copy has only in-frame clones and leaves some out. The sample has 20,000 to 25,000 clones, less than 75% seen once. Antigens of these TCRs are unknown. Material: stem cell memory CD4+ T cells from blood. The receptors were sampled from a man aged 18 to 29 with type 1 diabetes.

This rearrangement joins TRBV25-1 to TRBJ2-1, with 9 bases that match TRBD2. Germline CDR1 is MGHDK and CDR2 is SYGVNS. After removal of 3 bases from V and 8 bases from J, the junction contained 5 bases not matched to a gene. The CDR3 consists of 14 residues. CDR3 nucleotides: TGTGCCAGCAGTGAGCGGGGGGGGTCCGATGAGCAGTTCTTC. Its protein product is CASSERGGSDEQFF.

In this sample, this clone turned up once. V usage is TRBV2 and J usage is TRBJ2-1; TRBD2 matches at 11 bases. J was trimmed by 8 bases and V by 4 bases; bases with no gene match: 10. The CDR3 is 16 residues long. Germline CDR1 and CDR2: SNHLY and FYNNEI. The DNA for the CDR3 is TGTGCCAGCAGTGGGTCGCGGCTAGCGGGGGGCCATGAGCAGTTCTTC. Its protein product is CASSGSRLAGGHEQFF.

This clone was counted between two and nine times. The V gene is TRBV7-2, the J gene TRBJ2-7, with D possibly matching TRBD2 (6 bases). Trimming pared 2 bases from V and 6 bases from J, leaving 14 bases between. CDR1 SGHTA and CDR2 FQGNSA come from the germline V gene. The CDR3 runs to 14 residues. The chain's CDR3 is CASSLFPGGSEQYF. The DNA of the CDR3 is TGTGCCAGCAGCTTATTCCCAGGAGGGAGCGAGCAGTACTTC.

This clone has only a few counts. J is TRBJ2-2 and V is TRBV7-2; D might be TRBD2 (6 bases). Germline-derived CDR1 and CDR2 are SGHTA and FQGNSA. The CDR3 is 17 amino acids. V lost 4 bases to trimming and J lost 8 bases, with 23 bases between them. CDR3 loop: CASSSLRTTWVSGELFF. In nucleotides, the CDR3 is TGTGCCAGCAGCTCCCTCAGGACTACCTGGGTATCGGGGGAGCTGTTTTTT.

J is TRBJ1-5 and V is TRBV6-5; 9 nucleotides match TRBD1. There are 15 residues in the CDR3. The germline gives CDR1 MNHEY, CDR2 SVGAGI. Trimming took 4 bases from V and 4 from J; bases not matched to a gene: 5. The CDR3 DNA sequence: TGTGCCAGCAGTTTAACCGGGACAGGGAATCAGCCCCAGCATTTT. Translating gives CASSLTGTGNQPQHF.

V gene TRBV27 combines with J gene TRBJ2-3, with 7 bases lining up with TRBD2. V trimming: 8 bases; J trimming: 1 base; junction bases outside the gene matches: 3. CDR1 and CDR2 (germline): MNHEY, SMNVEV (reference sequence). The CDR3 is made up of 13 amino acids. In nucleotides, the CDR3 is TGTGCCAGCCCTGGGGGGGGCACAGATACGCAGTATTTT. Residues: CASPGGGTDTQYF.

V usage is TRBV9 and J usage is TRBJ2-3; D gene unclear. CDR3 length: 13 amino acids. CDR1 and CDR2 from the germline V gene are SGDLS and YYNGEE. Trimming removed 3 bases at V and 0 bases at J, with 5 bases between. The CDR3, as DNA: TGTGCCAGCAGCGGTCCTAGCACAGATACGCAGTATTTT. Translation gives CASSGPSTDTQYF.

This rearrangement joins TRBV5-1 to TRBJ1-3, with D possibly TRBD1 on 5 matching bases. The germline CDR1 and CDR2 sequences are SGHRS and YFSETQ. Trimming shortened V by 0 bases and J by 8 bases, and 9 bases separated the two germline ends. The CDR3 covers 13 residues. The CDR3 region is CASSLEGSDTIYF. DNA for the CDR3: TGCGCCAGCAGCTTGGAGGGGTCGGACACCATATATTTT.

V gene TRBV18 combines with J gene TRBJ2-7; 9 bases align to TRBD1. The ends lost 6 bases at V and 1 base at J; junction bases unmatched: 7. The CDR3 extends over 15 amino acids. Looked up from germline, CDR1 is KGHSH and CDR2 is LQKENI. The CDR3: CASSGRTGVSYEQYF. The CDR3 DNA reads TGTGCCAGCTCGGGTCGGACAGGGGTATCCTACGAGCAGTACTTC.

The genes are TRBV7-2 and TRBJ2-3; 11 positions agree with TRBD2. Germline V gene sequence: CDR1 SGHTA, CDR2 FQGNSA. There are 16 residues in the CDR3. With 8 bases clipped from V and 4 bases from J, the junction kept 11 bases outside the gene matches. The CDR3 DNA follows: TGTGCCAGCCGACCATCTAGCGGGAGGTATGCAGATACGCAGTATTTT. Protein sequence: CASRPSSGRYADTQYF.

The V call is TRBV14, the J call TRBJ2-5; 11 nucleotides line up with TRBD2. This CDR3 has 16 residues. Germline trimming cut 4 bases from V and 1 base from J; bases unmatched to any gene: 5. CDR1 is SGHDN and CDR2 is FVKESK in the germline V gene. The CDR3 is CASSPRLAGFQETQYF. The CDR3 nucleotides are TGTGCCAGCAGCCCACGACTAGCGGGATTCCAAGAGACCCAGTACTTC.

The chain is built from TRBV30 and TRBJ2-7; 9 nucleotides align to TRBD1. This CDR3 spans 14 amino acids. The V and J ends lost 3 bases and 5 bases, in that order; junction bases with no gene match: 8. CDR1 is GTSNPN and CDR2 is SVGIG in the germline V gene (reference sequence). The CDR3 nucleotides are TGTGCCTGGAGCCCGGGACAGGGAAGCCACGAGCAGTACTTC. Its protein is CAWSPGQGSHEQYF. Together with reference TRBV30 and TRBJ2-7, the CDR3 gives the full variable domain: SQTIHQWPATLVQPVGSPLSLECTVEGTSNPNLYWYRQAAGRGLQLLFYSVGIGQISSEVPQNLSASRPQDRQFILSSKKLLLSDSGFYLCAWSPGQGSHEQYFGPGTRLTVT.

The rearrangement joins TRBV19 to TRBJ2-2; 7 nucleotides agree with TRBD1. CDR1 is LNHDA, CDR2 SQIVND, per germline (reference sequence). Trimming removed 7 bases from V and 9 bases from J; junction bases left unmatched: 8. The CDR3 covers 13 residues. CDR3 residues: CASKAGGTWELFF. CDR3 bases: TGTGCCAGTAAGGCAGGGGGTACTTGGGAGCTGTTTTTT.

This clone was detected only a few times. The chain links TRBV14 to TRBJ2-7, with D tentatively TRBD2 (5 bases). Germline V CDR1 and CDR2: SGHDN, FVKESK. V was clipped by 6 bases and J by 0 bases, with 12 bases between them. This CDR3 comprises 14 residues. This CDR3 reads CASSFRGYSYEQYF. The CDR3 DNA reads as TGTGCCAGCAGTTTTCGCGGGTACTCCTACGAGCAGTACTTC.